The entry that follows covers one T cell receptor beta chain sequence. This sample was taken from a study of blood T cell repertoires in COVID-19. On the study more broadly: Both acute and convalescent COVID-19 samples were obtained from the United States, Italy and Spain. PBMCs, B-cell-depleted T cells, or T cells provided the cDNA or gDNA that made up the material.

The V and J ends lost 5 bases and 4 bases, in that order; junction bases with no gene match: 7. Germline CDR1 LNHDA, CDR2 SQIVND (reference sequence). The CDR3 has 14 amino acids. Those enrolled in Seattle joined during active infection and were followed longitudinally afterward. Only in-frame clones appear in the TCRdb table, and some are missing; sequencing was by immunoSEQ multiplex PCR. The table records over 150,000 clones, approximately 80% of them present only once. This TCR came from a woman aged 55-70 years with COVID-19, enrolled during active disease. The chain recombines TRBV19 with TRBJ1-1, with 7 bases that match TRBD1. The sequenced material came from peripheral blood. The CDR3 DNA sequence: TGTGCCAGTAGTTTGGACAGGACGGTCACTGAAGCTTTCTTT. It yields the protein CASSLDRTVTEAFF.